A single T cell receptor beta chain is shown here with its context. No antigen is known for it. The junction differs from germline at one of its ends, possibly a read error. This sample is drawn from a study of regulatory T cells in long-lasting Graves disease (dated by TCRdb to the early 2020s). Context from the whole study: Antithyroid drugs had been taken for less than 3 months by newly diagnosed Graves' disease patients. This study used TCR sequencing and RNA sequencing of peripheral blood to compare persistent Graves' disease patients against newly diagnosed Graves' disease patients. The study took place in China and was registered as a clinical trial. TCR sequencing covered 13 persistent and approximately 20 newly diagnosed Graves' disease patients, 33 samples in total.

The germline V gene gives CDR1 as SGHVS and CDR2 as FQNEAQ. The CDR3, cysteine through phenylalanine, is 15 amino acids long. The CDR3 DNA has 45 bases and is translated from base 1. The research as a whole found: Sequencing and analysis were limited to the TCR beta chain. As a limitation, the authors acknowledged that the small sample size may reduce accuracy. Peripheral blood alone was examined, since thyroid tissue, which constituted the primary lesion, could not be accessed. TRBV28, TRBJ1-2 and TRBJ2-5 were preferentially used in persistent disease, while TRBV20-1 and TRBJ2-1 were favored in newly diagnosed disease. Compared with newly diagnosed patients, patients with persistent Graves' disease had lower TCR Shannon entropy and fewer highly expanded clones, which suggests clonal expansion. Persistent patients shared more public clonotypes among themselves (around 2,800) than newly diagnosed patients did (approximately 900).

The time point label corresponds to: newly diagnosed GD, antithyroid drugs for less than 3 months. For both TCR sequencing and RNA sequencing, RNA was extracted from PBMCs in TRIzol. Graves' disease was diagnosed according to American Thyroid Association guidelines. Patients were recruited from an endocrinology department in Xi'an, China. Each patient gave roughly 8.4 milliliters of peripheral blood, collected in an EDTA anticoagulant tube. Ficoll Paque Plus density gradient separation was used to isolate PBMCs, and no further T cell sorting was performed. An Agilent 2100 Bioanalyzer and agarose gel were used to check RNA quality, while a NanoDrop 2000 measured RNA concentration. The receptor library was made with multiplex PCR. The listed sequencing device is Illumina HiSeq 4000. To build TCR beta libraries, CDR3 regions were amplified by Arm-PCR using iRepertoire HTBI primers. PCR products were gel purified before sequencing. Concerning the study's data processing: A total of roughly 58 TRBV and some 13 TRBJ segments were identified across samples and were used for gene usage analysis of CDR3 amino acid clonotypes. Filtered high-quality paired reads were merged into contigs using COPE and FqMerger. BLAST was used to align contigs to the IMGT TRBV, TRBD and TRBJ reference genes, and CDR3 was defined following IMGT. Highly expanded clones were defined as clonotypes with a frequency above 0.1%. Shannon entropy served as the measure of repertoire diversity, while the Gini coefficient captured V-J evenness. A clonotype found in more than one individual was treated as public. TCRdb passed the public sequencing reads through fastp at Q25 and MiXCR, retaining productive beta sequences. Records with the same CDR3 protein are collapsed into one entry carrying the most frequent genes and DNA. The V and J calls reflect TCRdb's pipeline rather than the authors' work. Here the sample has hundreds of thousands of distinct CDR3 sequences; over 15% occur a single time. The ten largest make up about 32% of the sample.

These data were also filed under a second study, of T cells in Graves' hyperthyroidism and ophthalmopathy. As the second publication notes: Graves' hyperthyroidism was defined as stable when no progression to ophthalmopathy occurred over 18 months of follow-up. Hyperthyroidism patients were newly diagnosed, had a disease duration of under 2 months, and were aged 18 to 65 years. Exclusion was applied to patients with uncontrolled infections, other autoimmune diseases, pregnancy or lactation. Diagnoses were based on clinical symptoms, serum thyroxine and TRAb, thyroid ultrasound and orbital computed tomography. For the first round of RT-PCR on the TCR CDR3, the HTBI primer set was used together with the Qiagen OneStep RT-PCR kit. Most expanded thyroid clonotypes (frequency above 0.001) were also detected in blood, suggesting blood repertoires may reflect thyroid immune responses. A model built on a 13 V-J signature distinguished ophthalmopathy from stable hyperthyroidism, reaching about 88% sensitivity and about 81% specificity in cross-validation and 80%/75% in testing. In validation, progression to ophthalmopathy was predicted by the model with more than 65% sensitivity and roughly 76% specificity, a median of 6.5 months before onset. To identify TCR V-J signatures that set the groups apart, the researchers used a discovery cohort of 95 to 100 patients, made up of 43 with Graves' ophthalmopathy and about 59 with stable Graves' hyperthyroidism. An independent validation cohort of under 20 hyperthyroidism patients and about 16 patients who later progressed to ophthalmopathy tested prospective prediction of ophthalmopathy. For training and testing, the 100 patients in the discovery cohort were randomly divided in a 7:3 ratio. Thyroid tissue and blood T-cell repertoires from six Graves' hyperthyroidism patients were also compared in the study. Once sampling was done, hyperthyroidism patients were given methimazole at a starting dose of 30 mg daily, whereas ophthalmopathy patients were given high-dose intravenous methylprednisolone. A second multiplex PCR round built the libraries, followed by size selection and purification. Sequencing of the libraries was done on an Illumina HiSeq2000 using paired-end 100 bp reads. SOAPnuke was used to process the raw data, with reads discarded if the reads contained adapters or uncalled bases, had a mean Phred below 15, or lacked an exact constant-primer or identifier match. High-quality paired reads were merged with COPE v1.2.5, and unique nucleotide sequences were defined as clonotypes. MiTCR v1.1 was used to align clonotypes to the IMGT TRBV, TRBD and TRBJ reference segments. The analysis was restricted to V-J combinations with a frequency above 0.0001, which together covered approximately 99% of the repertoires. The TCS score was defined as the ratio of F50 (clonal expansion) to E x V (chaos), calculated using BLOSUM62-based TCRdist between CDR3 peptides within each V-J. Welch's t-statistics and random forest reduced around 520 V-J features to 10 to 15, which were used in a naive Bayes classifier (R e1071). No statistical method was used to set the sample size in advance, and investigators knew the group allocation. TCR Vbeta CDR3 sequencing of fewer than 150 peripheral blood samples (43 ophthalmopathy, 75 or so hyperthyroidism and approximately 17 progressor patients) is reported in the paper.

This sequence originates from a man aged 35 to 55 with Graves disease. Donor details come from another sample of the same person, matched by shared clones. Here the sequenced sample was peripheral blood mononuclear cells (PBMCs), taken at new diagnosis, from a patient treated with antithyroid drugs. The chain was built from TRBV7-8 and TRBJ2-2, with TRBD2 tentatively as D gene (5 bases match). This receptor has the CDR3 CASSLVWEPTGELVF. The DNA is TGTGCCAGCAGCTTAGTGTGGGAACCCACCGGGGAGCTGGTTTTT.